A single sample gave rise to the 29 T cell receptor beta chains below, sequenced in a study of neurological immune-mediated disorders. MiXCR, applied by TCRdb to the 5' RACE reads, yields one record per CDR3 protein. The sample records over 25,000 distinct CDR3 sequences, around 21% being singletons. The material sequenced was PBMCs. The receptors here all came from a woman between 55 and 75 years old in good health.

In regard to this clonotype: A much bigger clone sits one base away, suggesting this may be a read error. The chain is built from TRBV18 and TRBJ2-3, with D maybe TRBD2 (7 bases). Per germline, CDR1 KGHSH and CDR2 LQKENI. CDR3 length: 16 residues. CDR3 in amino acids: CASSRKRGAGTNTQYF. The CDR3 bases are TGTGCCAGCTCACGAAAACGGGGGGCCGGCACAAATACGCAGTATTTT.

In its sample, this clonotype was seen many times. The J gene is TRBJ2-2, the V gene TRBV24-1, with 8 nucleotides matching TRBD2. CDR3 length equals 18 residues. CDR1 KGHDR and CDR2 SFDVKD come from the germline V gene. With V trimmed by 2 bases and J by 7 bases, 14 bases remained unmatched. This CDR3 reads CATSDSTRAGVFGGELFF. The CDR3 region has the DNA TGTGCCACCAGTGATTCGACTCGAGCGGGAGTATTTGGCGGGGAGCTGTTTTTT.

This chain links TRBV28 with TRBJ2-7; tentative D call: TRBD1 (5 bases). In germline, CDR1 is MDHEN, CDR2 SYDVKM. V was shortened by 3 bases and J by 4 bases, with 13 bases between the two germline ends. The CDR3 extends over 14 amino acids. CDR3 sequence (DNA): TGTGCCAGCAGTTTTTGGCAGGGTGGGTACGAGCAGTACTTC. This encodes CASSFWQGGYEQYF.

This clonotype was detected ten times or more. The V gene is TRBV20-1, the J gene TRBJ1-2; TRBD1 matches at 9 bases. Looked up from germline, CDR1 is DFQATT and CDR2 is SNEGSKA (reference sequence). The J segment lost 6 bases and the V segment lost 6 bases, leaving 8 bases of the junction unmatched. This CDR3 has 13 residues. CDR3 amino acids: CSAPGTGYDGYTF. In DNA, the CDR3 is TGCAGTGCACCCGGGACAGGGTACGATGGCTACACCTTC.

This clonotype was seen repeatedly, ten times or more. The chain has TRBV6-5 and TRBJ2-3; D is unclear. Germline CDR1 MNHEY, CDR2 SVGAGI. The CDR3 sequence is 17 residues long. Trimming pared 2 bases from V and 2 bases from J, leaving 17 bases between. The CDR3 DNA reads as TGTGCCAGCAGTTACATCGGCCCCCCCTCTGCCACAGATACGCAGTATTTT. Protein sequence: CASSYIGPPSATDTQYF.

This clonotype was seen at least ten times. This sequence joins TRBV20-1 and TRBJ1-1, with TRBD1 as a possible D gene (6 bases). The CDR3 is 16 residues long. V was trimmed by 1 base and J by 2 bases, leaving 17 bases between them. Germline V gives CDR1 DFQATT, CDR2 SNEGSKA (reference sequence). CDR3 amino acids: CSARGGRTVLNTEAFF. The CDR3, as DNA: TGCAGTGCTAGAGGAGGGAGGACAGTACTTAACACTGAAGCTTTCTTT.

With regard to this clonotype: One end of the junction varies from germline; a read error may be responsible. The chain joins TRBV9 to TRBJ2-3; D may be TRBD2 (6 bases). The CDR3 contains 15 residues. Per germline, CDR1 SGDLS and CDR2 YYNGEE. DNA of the CDR3: TGTGCCAGCAGCACACCGGGAGTAAGCACAGATACTCAGTATTTT. This translates into CASSTPGVSTDTQYF.

This clonotype was counted ten times or more. The V gene is TRBV11-1, the J gene TRBJ2-1, with TRBD2 matching over 8 bases. CDR1 and CDR2 from the germline V gene are SGHAT and FQDESV (reference sequence). CDR3 length equals 14 residues. The V gene end was trimmed by 7 bases and the J gene end by 2 bases; junction bases not matched to a gene: 4. The CDR3 here is CASTELAAYNEQFF. In nucleotides, the CDR3 is TGTGCCAGCACCGAACTAGCGGCCTACAATGAGCAGTTCTTC. The variable domain in full, with the rest retrieved from reference TRBV11-1 and TRBJ2-1, is EAEVAQSPRYKITEKSQAVAFWCDPISGHATLYWYRQILGQGPELLVQFQDESVVDDSQLPKDRFSAERLKGVDSTLKIQPAELGDSAMYLCASTELAAYNEQFFGPGTRLTVL.

This clonotype showed up many times. V gene TRBV5-1 combines with J gene TRBJ2-5; possibly TRBD1 for D (5 bases). Germline lookup yields CDR1 SGHRS and CDR2 YFSETQ. CDR3 length: 14 amino acids. V lost 1 base to trimming and J lost 4 bases, with 11 bases between them. CDR3 amino acids: CASSLIGQGETQYF. The CDR3 DNA follows: TGCGCCAGCAGCTTGATTGGGCAGGGAGAGACCCAGTACTTC.

The chain has TRBV11-2 and TRBJ2-2; TRBD1 or TRBD2 may be the D gene (5 bases each). Germline V gene lookup returns CDR1 SGHAT and CDR2 FQNNGV. Trimming left V 1 base short and J 5 bases short, with 8 bases between. The CDR3 extends over 14 amino acids. The CDR3 DNA follows: TGTGCCAGCAGCTTAGTTGAGGGGACCGGGGAGCTGTTTTTT. It is translated as CASSLVEGTGELFF. Supplemented by reference TRBV11-2 and TRBJ2-2, the full variable domain reads EAGVAQSPRYKIIEKRQSVAFWCNPISGHATLYWYQQILGQGPKLLIQFQNNGVVDDSQLPKDRFSAERLKGVDSTLKIQPAKLEDSAVYLCASSLVEGTGELFFGEGSRLTVL.

This clonotype was seen ten or more times. V usage is TRBV5-1 and J usage is TRBJ2-6; 7 bases fit TRBD2. CDR3 length equals 18 residues. Germline lookup yields CDR1 SGHRS and CDR2 YFSETQ. The J segment lost 0 bases and the V segment lost 0 bases, leaving 6 bases of the junction unmatched. The CDR3 nucleotides are TGCGCCAGCAGCTTGGGGGTAGCGGGTAACTCTGGGGCCAACGTCCTGACTTTC. Its translation: CASSLGVAGNSGANVLTF.

The chain recombines TRBV27 with TRBJ2-7, with 7 bases identical to TRBD1. Trimming cost V 7 bases and J 5 bases; bases outside gene matches: 8. This CDR3 region has 13 residues. Germline V CDR1 and CDR2: MNHEY, SMNVEV (reference sequence). The CDR3 DNA follows: TGTGCCAGCACTCGGACAGGTGGCAACGAGCAGTACTTC. Residues: CASTRTGGNEQYF.

The chain carries TRBV20-1 and TRBJ2-7; D might be TRBD1 (6 bases). CDR1 DFQATT and CDR2 SNEGSKA come from the germline V gene (reference sequence). The CDR3 has 10 amino acids. Between the trimmed V and J ends, which lost 4 bases and 8 bases, there was a span of 9 bases. This chain's CDR3 is CSANDRKQYF. In DNA, the CDR3 is TGCAGTGCTAACGACAGGAAGCAGTACTTC.

V is TRBV12-3 or TRBV12-4 and J is TRBJ2-3, with D unresolved. V was clipped by 2 bases and J by 5 bases, with 8 bases between them. This CDR3 has 13 residues. CDR3 nucleotides: TGTGCCAGCAGTTTACTAGGCCGAGATACGCAGTATTTT. Its protein is CASSLLGRDTQYF.

This clonotype was seen ten or more times. The chain couples TRBV6-6 to TRBJ2-7; 9 bases map to TRBD1. The J segment lost 6 bases and the V segment lost 5 bases, leaving 5 bases of the junction unmatched. Germline assignment: CDR1 MNHNY and CDR2 SVGAGI (reference sequence). There are 13 residues in the CDR3. The CDR3 spells CASSRGQGSEQYF. The CDR3 DNA is TGTGCCAGCAGTCGGGGACAGGGCTCCGAGCAGTACTTC.

This clonotype was seen ten or more times. The chain combines TRBV6-2 or TRBV6-3 with TRBJ2-1, with 13 bases identical to TRBD2. Per germline, CDR1 MNHEY and CDR2 SVGEGT. The CDR3 consists of 13 residues. J gave up 6 bases and V 8 bases, and 1 base lay outside the gene matches. The CDR3 sequence: CASGLAGANEQFF. The CDR3, as DNA: TGTGCCAGCGGACTAGCGGGAGCCAATGAGCAGTTCTTC.

This clonotype has a count of ten or more. The gene calls are TRBV12-3 or TRBV12-4 and TRBJ2-1; the D gene is possibly TRBD2 (5 bases). The germline V and J ends were trimmed by 4 bases and 4 bases, with 17 bases remaining between them. This CDR3 region has 16 residues. The CDR3 DNA is TGTGCCAGCAGTTCCCCGGCTGGGAGTTCATACAATGAGCAGTTCTTC. Protein sequence: CASSSPAGSSYNEQFF.

This clonotype has a count of ten or more. The V call is TRBV7-2, the J call TRBJ2-5; TRBD2 is a possible D gene (5 bases). V lost 2 bases, J lost 5 bases, and 12 bases lay in between. CDR3 length: 14 amino acids. CDR1 is SGHTA and CDR2 is FQGNSA in the germline V gene. The CDR3 DNA follows: TGTGCCAGCAGCTTAAACGCTAGCCCCGAGACCCAGTACTTC. Translation: CASSLNASPETQYF.

This clonotype has at least ten counts. The chain carries TRBV20-1 and TRBJ2-7; the match to TRBD2 covers 8 bases. This CDR3 spans 13 amino acids. Per the germline V gene, CDR1 is DFQATT and CDR2 is SNEGSKA (reference sequence). Trimming removed 6 bases from V and 4 bases from J; junction bases left unmatched: 8. CDR3 DNA: TGCAGTGCCACAGGGCGGGAGGTTTACGAGCAGTACTTC. This translates into CSATGREVYEQYF.

This clonotype was recorded many times. This sequence joins TRBV28 and TRBJ1-6; a weak D match, TRBD1 (5 bases). Germline CDR1 and CDR2: MDHEN and SYDVKM. CDR3 length: 12 residues. Trimming took off 6 bases at V and 14 bases at J, with 14 bases between the two ends. Written as DNA, the CDR3 is TGTGCCAGCAGCCCACCGCGGGGGTCCCTCCACTTT. Translation: CASSPPRGSLHF.

This clonotype has ten or more counts. The chain has TRBV6-2 or TRBV6-3 and TRBJ2-7; possible D gene TRBD2, 5 bases. V was cut by 6 bases and J by 3 bases, with 9 bases left in between. The CDR3 runs to 12 residues. The germline V gene has CDR1 MNHEY and CDR2 SVGEGT. CDR3 loop: CASRRESYEQYF. DNA of the CDR3: TGTGCCAGCAGAAGGGAGAGCTACGAGCAGTACTTC.

V usage is TRBV7-6 and J usage is TRBJ2-5, with 7 bases matching TRBD1. After removal of 2 bases from V and 1 base from J, the junction contained 7 bases not matched to a gene. The CDR3 covers 16 residues. CDR1 and CDR2 from the germline V gene are SGHVS and FNYEAQ. The CDR3 sequence is CASSLTPDRSQETQYF. The CDR3 DNA reads as TGTGCCAGCAGCTTAACCCCGGACAGGAGCCAAGAGACCCAGTACTTC.

This clonotype was detected many times. The V and J genes are TRBV6-5 and TRBJ2-7, with D tentatively TRBD1 (5 bases). The V gene lost 0 bases and the J gene lost 2 bases, with 8 bases spanning the gap. This CDR3 has 14 amino acids. From germline, CDR1 is MNHEY and CDR2 SVGAGI. This chain's CDR3 is CASSYSGPTYEQYF. CDR3 nucleotide sequence: TGTGCCAGCAGTTACTCGGGGCCGACCTACGAGCAGTACTTC.

This clonotype appeared many times. The V call is TRBV20-1, the J call TRBJ1-1, with TRBD1 as a possible D gene (6 bases). The length of the CDR3 is 14 residues. Trimming took 5 bases from V and 0 from J, leaving 13 bases between them. The germline V gene has CDR1 DFQATT and CDR2 SNEGSKA (reference sequence). This CDR3 reads CSAGGGALNTEAFF. CDR3 in DNA: TGCAGTGCTGGCGGGGGGGCATTGAACACTGAAGCTTTCTTT.

This clonotype has only a few counts. The J gene is TRBJ1-5, the V gene TRBV2, with a possible D match to TRBD1 (5 bases). The germline V and J ends were trimmed by 4 bases and 4 bases, with 8 bases remaining between them. CDR3 length equals 13 residues. The germline V gene encodes CDR1 SNHLY and CDR2 FYNNEI. The CDR3 region is CASSARENQPQHF. CDR3 sequence (DNA): TGTGCCAGCAGTGCCAGGGAGAATCAGCCCCAGCATTTT.

This clonotype occurred a few times. The chain recombines TRBV7-2 with TRBJ2-7; TRBD2 aligns across 12 bases. From germline, CDR1 is SGHTA and CDR2 FQGNSA. V shed 5 bases, J shed 2 bases, and the junction held 4 bases outside the gene matches. The CDR3 consists of 15 residues. This CDR3 reads CASSPGLAGTYEQYF. CDR3 bases: TGTGCCAGCAGCCCCGGACTAGCGGGGACCTACGAGCAGTACTTC. Full variable domain (missing parts from reference TRBV7-2 and TRBJ2-7): GAGVSQSPSNKVTEKGKDVELRCDPISGHTALYWYRQSLGQGLEFLIYFQGNSAPDKSGLPSDRFSAERTGGSVSTLTIQRTQQEDSAVYLCASSPGLAGTYEQYFGPGTRLTVT.

This clonotype was detected ten times or more. The DNA of the CDR3 is TGCGCCAGCAGCCCACAGGGGCCGCCTAATGAAAAACTGTTTTTT. It yields the protein CASSPQGPPNEKLFF. This chain links TRBV5-1 with TRBJ1-4; 7 positions agree with TRBD1. The length of the CDR3 is 15 residues. The V segment lost 4 bases and the J segment 3 bases; nucleotides outside the gene matches: 6. CDR1 SGHRS and CDR2 YFSETQ come from the germline V gene.

This clonotype was picked up many times. This chain joins TRBV5-1 and TRBJ2-1, with unresolved D. The CDR3 has 16 residues. The V and J ends lost 0 bases and 0 bases respectively, with 10 bases between them. Germline V gene lookup returns CDR1 SGHRS and CDR2 YFSETQ. CDR3 residues: CASSLGQSSSYNEQFF. CDR3 coding DNA: TGCGCCAGCAGCTTGGGGCAGTCGAGCTCCTACAATGAGCAGTTCTTC.

V usage is TRBV4-2 and J usage is TRBJ1-5; D not certain. V dropped 0 bases and J dropped 4 bases, with 7 bases sitting between them. Looked up from germline, CDR1 is LGHNA and CDR2 is YNFKEQ. This CDR3 has 14 residues. CDR3 in amino acids: CASSQDRANQPQHF. Here the CDR3 DNA reads TGTGCCAGCAGCCAAGATAGGGCTAATCAGCCCCAGCATTTT.